The rows below give T cell receptor beta chains drawn from one sample of a study of cytomegalovirus exposure and HLA in healthy donors. Here immunoSEQ multiplex PCR was the method, and the copy in TCRdb shows in-frame clones only, minus some. The table shows 150,000 to 200,000 clones, with more than 9.5% occurring only once. Sequenced input: PBMCs. These receptor sequences come from a middle-aged man in good health and CMV-seropositive. Each CDR3 is given with its conserved first and last residue. Each record gives: V gene, J gene, clone size, CDR3 length, CDR3 protein. Size values are once, few and many counts, or a class for expanded clones, and some rows have none.

>TRBV5-6|TRBJ2-5|few|14
CASRTTGGGETQYF
>TRBV30|TRBJ1-2|few|12
CAWSPGGDGYTF
>TRBV14|TRBJ2-3|NA|13
CASSQRGTDTQYF
>TRBV5-4|TRBJ1-2|NA|16
CASSLGGGGKLYGYTF
>TRBV18|TRBJ1-2|few|15
CASSPGTGAHYGYTF
>TRBV30|TRBJ2-3|NA|13
CASGTQGADTQYF
>TRBV4-3|TRBJ1-1|few|18
CASSQEVLRARVNTEAFF
>TRBV7-3|TRBJ2-2|once|17
CASSPNVAGAGTGELFF
>TRBV10-3|TRBJ1-5|few|13
CAISEGPSQPQHF
>TRBV11-2|TRBJ1-2|NA|12
CASWTGEYGYTF
>TRBV25-1|TRBJ1-4|NA|15
CASSESGGVEEKLFF
>TRBV5-1|TRBJ1-3|NA|15
CASSLDGADGNTIYF
>TRBV28|TRBJ1-6|few|16
CASSRTASSYNSPLHF
>TRBV7-9|TRBJ2-3|few|15
CASSQQGRKPDTQYF
>TRBV4-3|TRBJ2-3|NA|18
CASSQESPGGQATDTQYF
>TRBV27|TRBJ2-1|few|16
CASSLEAGVPYNEQFF
>TRBV18|TRBJ1-4|NA|16
CASSPRRGQYNEKLFF
>TRBV4-3|TRBJ1-2|few|15
CASSQGHPGDYGYTF
>TRBV5-4|TRBJ2-3|NA|14
CASSLKSGSDTQYF
>TRBV5-6|TRBJ1-1|NA|14
CASSPAGRDTEAFF
>TRBV9|TRBJ2-1|few|15
CASSPRDLTYNEQFF
>TRBV28|TRBJ1-1|NA|14
CASSQDRGSFSAFF
>TRBV7-6|TRBJ1-1|NA|15
CASSAFTGGKTEAFF
>TRBV4-2|TRBJ1-3|NA|17
CASSQDPAGSFGNTIYF
>TRBV2|TRBJ2-3|few|12
CASSSSFDTQYF
>TRBV28|TRBJ1-5|few|13
CASRAGNNQPQHF
>TRBV9|TRBJ1-2|once|14
CASTLGDSPYGYTF
>TRBV5-6|TRBJ1-2|NA|16
CASSSYGDREGYGYTF
>TRBV11-3|TRBJ2-5|NA|13
CASSLLAGETQYF
>TRBV5-5|TRBJ1-5|few|14
CASSPQQANQPQHF
>TRBV9|TRBJ2-1|NA|14
CASRWGGAYNEQFF
>TRBV18|TRBJ1-1|few|15
CASSPKSDMNTEAFF
>TRBV2|TRBJ1-1|few|13
CASSGDRYTEAFF
>TRBV5-1|TRBJ1-1|NA|14
CASSPVRGHAEAFF
>TRBV18|TRBJ2-4|few|16
CASSPRDRVKGNIQYF
>TRBV27|TRBJ1-1|few|15
CASSLDRYMNTEAFF
>TRBV5-1|TRBJ1-6|few|15
CASSLDRFYNSPLHF
>TRBV7-9|TRBJ2-7|once|15
CASSPGQGSSYEQYF
>TRBV5-6|TRBJ1-3|few|16
CASSSLTGSSGNTIYF
>TRBV11-1|TRBJ2-1|NA|14
CASSSRGGVNEQFF
>TRBV5-6|TRBJ2-5|few|16
CASSGTTGNSQETQYF
>TRBV5-4|TRBJ1-6|NA|15
CASSLGTGNNSPLHF
>TRBV5-4|TRBJ1-2|few|15
CASSPPDRVAYGYTF
>TRBV6-5|TRBJ2-1|few|13
CASSIGRGYEQFF
>TRBV4-3|TRBJ2-1|NA|15
CASSQDNLRGGEQFF
>TRBV6-5|TRBJ2-3|NA|13
CASSYPSTDTQYF
>TRBV11-3|TRBJ2-4|NA|14
CASSLMVREAIQYF
>TRBV5-1|TRBJ1-1|few|16
CASSFGTGDLNTEAFF
>TRBV29-1|TRBJ1-2|few|12
CSVRTANYGYTF
>TRBV19|TRBJ1-1|NA|13
CASSITRNTEAFF
>TRBV9|TRBJ1-1|NA|9
CAGALEAFF
>TRBV6-1|TRBJ1-4|few|14
CASSEGTTSEKLFF
>TRBV4-2|TRBJ1-2|NA|14
CASSPFDGNYGYTF
>TRBV11-2|TRBJ2-3|NA|15
CASSSAGTFTDTQYF
>TRBV7-9|TRBJ1-3|NA|16
CASRRGPLSSGNTIYF
>TRBV5-1|TRBJ1-2|NA|14
CASSLEPALGGYTF
>TRBV28|TRBJ1-5|few|14
CASRRELRNQPQHF
>TRBV4-3|TRBJ1-6|NA|15
CASSQGGGKNSPLHF